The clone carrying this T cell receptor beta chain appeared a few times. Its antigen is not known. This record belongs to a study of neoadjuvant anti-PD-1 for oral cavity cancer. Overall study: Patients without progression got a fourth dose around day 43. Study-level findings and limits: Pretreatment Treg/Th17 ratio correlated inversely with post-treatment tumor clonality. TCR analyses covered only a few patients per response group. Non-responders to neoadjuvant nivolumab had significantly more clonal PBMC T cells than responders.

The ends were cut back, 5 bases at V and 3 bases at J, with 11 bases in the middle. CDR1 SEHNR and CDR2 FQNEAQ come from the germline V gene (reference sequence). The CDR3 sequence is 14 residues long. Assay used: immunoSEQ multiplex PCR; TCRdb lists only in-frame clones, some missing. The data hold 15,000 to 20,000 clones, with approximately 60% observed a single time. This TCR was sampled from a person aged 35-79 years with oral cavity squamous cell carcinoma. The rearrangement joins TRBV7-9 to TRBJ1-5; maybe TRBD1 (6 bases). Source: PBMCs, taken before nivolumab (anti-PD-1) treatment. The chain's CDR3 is CASSRQDFNQPQHF. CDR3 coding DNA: TGTGCCAGCAGCCGACAGGACTTCAATCAGCCCCAGCATTTT.